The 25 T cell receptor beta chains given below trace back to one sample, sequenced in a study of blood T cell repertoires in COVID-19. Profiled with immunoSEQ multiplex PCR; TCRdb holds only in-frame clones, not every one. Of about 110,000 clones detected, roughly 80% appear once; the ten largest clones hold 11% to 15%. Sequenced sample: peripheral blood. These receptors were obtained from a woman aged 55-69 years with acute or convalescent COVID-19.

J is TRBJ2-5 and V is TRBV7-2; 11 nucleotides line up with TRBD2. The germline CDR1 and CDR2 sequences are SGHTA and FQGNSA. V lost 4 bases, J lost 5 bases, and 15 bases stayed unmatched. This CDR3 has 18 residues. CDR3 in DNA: TGTGCCAGCAGCTCCCCCGGCGGTAGCGGGGGGGCGATGGAGACCCAGTACTTC. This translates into CASSSPGGSGGAMETQYF.

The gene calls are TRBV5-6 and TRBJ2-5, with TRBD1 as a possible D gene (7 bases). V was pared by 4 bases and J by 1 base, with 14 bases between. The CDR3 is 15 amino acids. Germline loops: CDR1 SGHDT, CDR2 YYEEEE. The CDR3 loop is CASSIGGTVQETQYF. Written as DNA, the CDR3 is TGTGCCAGCAGCATTGGGGGGACAGTCCAAGAGACCCAGTACTTC.

The DNA for the CDR3 is TGTGCCAGCAGCCACAAGAAGACAGGGGAATTAGCCTACGAGCAGTACTTC. Protein sequence: CASSHKKTGELAYEQYF. The V gene is TRBV5-5, the J gene TRBJ2-7; the match to TRBD1 covers 8 bases. V dropped 4 bases and J dropped 2; count of bases not matched to a gene: 14. The CDR3 extends over 17 amino acids. Germline loops: CDR1 SGHKS, CDR2 YYEKEE (reference sequence).

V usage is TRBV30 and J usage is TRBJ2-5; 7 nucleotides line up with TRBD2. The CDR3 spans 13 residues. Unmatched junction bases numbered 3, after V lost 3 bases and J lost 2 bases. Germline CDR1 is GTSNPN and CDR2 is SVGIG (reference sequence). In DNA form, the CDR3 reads TGTGCCTGGAGCCCGGGACTACAAGAGACCCAGTACTTC. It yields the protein CAWSPGLQETQYF.

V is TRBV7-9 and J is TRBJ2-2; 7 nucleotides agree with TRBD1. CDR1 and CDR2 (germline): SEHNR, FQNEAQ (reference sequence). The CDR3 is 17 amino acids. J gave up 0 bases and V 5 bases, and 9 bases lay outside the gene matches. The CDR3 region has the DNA TGTGCCAGCAGCCTCCGGACAGGCCCAGCGAACACCGGGGAGCTGTTTTTT. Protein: CASSLRTGPANTGELFF.

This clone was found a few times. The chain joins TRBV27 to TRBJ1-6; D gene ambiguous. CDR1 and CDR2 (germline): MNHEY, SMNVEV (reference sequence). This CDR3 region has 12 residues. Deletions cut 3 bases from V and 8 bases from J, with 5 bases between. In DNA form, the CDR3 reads TGTGCCAGCAGTTTGTATGATTCACCCCTCCACTTT. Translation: CASSLYDSPLHF.

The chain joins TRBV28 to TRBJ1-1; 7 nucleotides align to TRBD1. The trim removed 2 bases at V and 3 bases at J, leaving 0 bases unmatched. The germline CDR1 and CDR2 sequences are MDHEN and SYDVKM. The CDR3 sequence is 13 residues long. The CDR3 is CASSLGTDTEAFF. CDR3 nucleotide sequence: TGTGCCAGCAGTTTAGGGACAGACACTGAAGCTTTCTTT.

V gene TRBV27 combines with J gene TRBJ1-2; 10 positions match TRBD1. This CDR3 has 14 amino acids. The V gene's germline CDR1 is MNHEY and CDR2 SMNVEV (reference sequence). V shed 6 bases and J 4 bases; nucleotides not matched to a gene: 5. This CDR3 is CASRRTGGIYGYTF. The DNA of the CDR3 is TGTGCCAGCAGAAGGACAGGGGGAATCTATGGCTACACCTTC.

The CDR3 region is CASSFGTPGGTEAFF. CDR3 nucleotide sequence: TGTGCCAGCAGCTTTGGGACTCCGGGGGGCACTGAAGCTTTCTTT. The V call is TRBV5-4, the J call TRBJ1-1; D is possibly TRBD1 (5 bases). Germline lookup yields CDR1 SGHNT and CDR2 YYREEE (reference sequence). The CDR3 is 15 amino acids. Trimming left V 2 bases short and J 4 bases short, with 15 bases between.

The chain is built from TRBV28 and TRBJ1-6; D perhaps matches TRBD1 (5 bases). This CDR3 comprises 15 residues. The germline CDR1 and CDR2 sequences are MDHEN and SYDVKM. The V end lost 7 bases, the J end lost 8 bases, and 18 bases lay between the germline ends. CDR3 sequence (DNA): TGTGCCAGCATTGGAGGGGCTCAGTTGTATTCACCCCTCCACTTT. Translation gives CASIGGAQLYSPLHF.

CDR3 residues: CASRRDRDNSPLHF. CDR3 DNA sequence: TGTGCCAGCAGAAGGGACAGGGACAATTCACCCCTCCACTTT. The chain carries TRBV7-2 and TRBJ1-6; 9 nucleotides line up with TRBD1. Germline-derived CDR1 and CDR2 are SGHTA and FQGNSA. CDR3 length: 14 amino acids. V shed 6 bases and J 7 bases; nucleotides not matched to a gene: 4.

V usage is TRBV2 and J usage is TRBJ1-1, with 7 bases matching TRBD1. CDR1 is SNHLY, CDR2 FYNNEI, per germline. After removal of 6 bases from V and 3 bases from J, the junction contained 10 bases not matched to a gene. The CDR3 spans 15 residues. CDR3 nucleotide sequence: TGTGCCAGCAGGCCTCGACAGGGATCCGACACTGAAGCTTTCTTT. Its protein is CASRPRQGSDTEAFF. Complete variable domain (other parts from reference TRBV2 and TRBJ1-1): EPEVTQTPSHQVTQMGQEVILRCVPISNHLYFYWYRQILGQKVEFLVSFYNNEISEKSEIFDDQFSVERPDGSNFTLKIRSTKLEDSAMYFCASRPRQGSDTEAFFGQGTRLTVV.

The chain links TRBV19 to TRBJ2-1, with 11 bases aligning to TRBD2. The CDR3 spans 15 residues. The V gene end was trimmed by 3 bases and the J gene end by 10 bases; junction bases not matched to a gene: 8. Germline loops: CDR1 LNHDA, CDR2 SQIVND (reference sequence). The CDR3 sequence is CASSMTSGTLTEQFF. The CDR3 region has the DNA TGTGCCAGTAGTATGACTAGCGGGACGTTAACGGAGCAGTTCTTC.

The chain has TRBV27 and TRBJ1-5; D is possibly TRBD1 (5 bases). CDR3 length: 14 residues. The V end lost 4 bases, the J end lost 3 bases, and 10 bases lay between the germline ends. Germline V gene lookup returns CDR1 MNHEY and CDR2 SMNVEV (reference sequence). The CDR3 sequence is CASSSQGPNQPQHF. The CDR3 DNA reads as TGTGCCAGCAGTTCCCAGGGCCCCAATCAGCCCCAGCATTTT.

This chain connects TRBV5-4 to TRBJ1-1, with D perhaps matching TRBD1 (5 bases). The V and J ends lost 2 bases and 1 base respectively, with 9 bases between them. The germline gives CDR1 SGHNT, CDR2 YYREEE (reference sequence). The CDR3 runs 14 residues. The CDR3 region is CASSFTQGNTEAFF. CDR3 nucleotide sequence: TGTGCCAGCAGCTTTACTCAGGGGAACACTGAAGCTTTCTTT.

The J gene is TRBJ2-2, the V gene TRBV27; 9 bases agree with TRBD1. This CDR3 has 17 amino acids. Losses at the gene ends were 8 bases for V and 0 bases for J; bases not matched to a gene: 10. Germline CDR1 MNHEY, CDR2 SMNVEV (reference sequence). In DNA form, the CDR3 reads TGTGCCAGCCGGGACAGGGTTTCCCCCGCGAACACCGGGGAGCTGTTTTTT. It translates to CASRDRVSPANTGELFF.

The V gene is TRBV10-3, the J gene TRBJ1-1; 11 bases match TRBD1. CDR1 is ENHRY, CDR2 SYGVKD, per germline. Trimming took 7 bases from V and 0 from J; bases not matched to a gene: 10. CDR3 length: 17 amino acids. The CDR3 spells CAITRDRGGTMNTEAFF. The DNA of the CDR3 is TGTGCCATCACCAGGGACAGGGGGGGTACCATGAACACTGAAGCTTTCTTT.

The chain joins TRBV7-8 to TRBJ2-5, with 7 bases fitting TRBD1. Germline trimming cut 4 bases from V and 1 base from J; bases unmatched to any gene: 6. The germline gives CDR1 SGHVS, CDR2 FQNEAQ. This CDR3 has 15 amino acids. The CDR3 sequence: CASSSTGLAQETQYF. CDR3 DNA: TGTGCCAGCAGCTCGACAGGGCTGGCCCAAGAGACCCAGTACTTC.

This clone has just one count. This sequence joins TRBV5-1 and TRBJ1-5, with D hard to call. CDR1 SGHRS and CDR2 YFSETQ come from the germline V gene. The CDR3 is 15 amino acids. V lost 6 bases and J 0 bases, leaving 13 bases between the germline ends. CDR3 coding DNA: TGCGCCAGCACCCTGACGGGAAATAGCAATCAGCCCCAGCATTTT. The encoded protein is CASTLTGNSNQPQHF.

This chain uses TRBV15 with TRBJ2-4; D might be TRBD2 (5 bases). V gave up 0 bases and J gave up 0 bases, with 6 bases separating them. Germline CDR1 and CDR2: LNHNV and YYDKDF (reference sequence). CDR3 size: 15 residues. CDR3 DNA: TGTGCCACCAGCAGAGAGCGGGTAGCCAAAAACATTCAGTACTTC. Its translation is CATSRERVAKNIQYF.

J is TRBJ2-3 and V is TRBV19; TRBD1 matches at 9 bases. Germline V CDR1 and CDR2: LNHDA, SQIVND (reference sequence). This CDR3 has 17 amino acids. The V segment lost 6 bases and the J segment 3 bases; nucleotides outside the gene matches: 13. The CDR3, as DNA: TGTGCCAGTAGGGGGGGACAGGGAACTTGGATGACAGATACGCAGTATTTT. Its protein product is CASRGGQGTWMTDTQYF.

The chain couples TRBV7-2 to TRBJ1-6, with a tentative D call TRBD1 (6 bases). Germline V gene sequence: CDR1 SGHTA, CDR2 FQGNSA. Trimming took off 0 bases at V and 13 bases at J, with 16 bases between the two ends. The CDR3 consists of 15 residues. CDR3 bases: TGTGCCAGCAGCTTAGCGGGCATTGAGGGGGAGCCCCTCCACTTT. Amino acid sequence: CASSLAGIEGEPLHF.

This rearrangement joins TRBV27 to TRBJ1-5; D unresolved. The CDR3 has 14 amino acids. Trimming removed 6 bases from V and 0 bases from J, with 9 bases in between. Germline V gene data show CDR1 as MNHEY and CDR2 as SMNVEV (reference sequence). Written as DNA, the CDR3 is TGTGCCAGCAGATCCGCCGGTAGCAATCAGCCCCAGCATTTT. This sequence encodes CASRSAGSNQPQHF.

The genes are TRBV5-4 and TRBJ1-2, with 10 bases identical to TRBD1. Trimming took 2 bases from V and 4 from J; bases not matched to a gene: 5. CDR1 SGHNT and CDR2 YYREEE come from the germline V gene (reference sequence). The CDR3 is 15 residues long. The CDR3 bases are TGTGCCAGCAGCTTTCAGGGACAGGGGACCTATGGCTACACCTTC. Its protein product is CASSFQGQGTYGYTF.

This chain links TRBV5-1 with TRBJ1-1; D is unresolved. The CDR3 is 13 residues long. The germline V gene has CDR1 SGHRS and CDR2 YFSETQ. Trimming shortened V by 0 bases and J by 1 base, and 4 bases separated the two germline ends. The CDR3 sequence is CASSLDRNTEAFF. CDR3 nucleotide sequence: TGCGCCAGCAGCTTGGACAGGAACACTGAAGCTTTCTTT.